This T cell receptor (beta chain) was sequenced in a study of shared clonotypes between healthy human individuals. Study-level information: Per donor, CD8 memory used one plate, CD8 naive used two, CD4 memory used three and CD4 naive used three.

The CDR3 sequence is 14 residues long. The germline V and J ends were trimmed by 4 bases and 2 bases, with 11 bases remaining between them. Germline V gene data show CDR1 as SGDLS and CDR2 as YYNGEE. Overall study findings and caveats: Between a handful of donors, naive CD4 clonotypes were shared at a level of about 5%. Non-shared clonotypes were found to have lower generation probabilities than the clonotypes that were shared by all four of the sorted-subset donors.

Clones were read by immunoSEQ multiplex PCR, and TCRdb kept only the in-frame ones, dropping some. The repertoire holds roughly 2.5 million clones, with around nine tenths as singletons. A note on this clone: Its antigen is undetermined.

The TCR was taken from a man younger than 30 in good health. The chain is built from TRBV9 and TRBJ2-3; no clear D gene. The sample was naive CD4+ T cells sorted from blood. Subset denoted: CD45RA+ positively selected. Here the CDR3 reads CASSIPGSTDTQYF. The CDR3 DNA sequence: TGTGCCAGCAGCATCCCCGGGTCCACAGATACGCAGTATTTT.